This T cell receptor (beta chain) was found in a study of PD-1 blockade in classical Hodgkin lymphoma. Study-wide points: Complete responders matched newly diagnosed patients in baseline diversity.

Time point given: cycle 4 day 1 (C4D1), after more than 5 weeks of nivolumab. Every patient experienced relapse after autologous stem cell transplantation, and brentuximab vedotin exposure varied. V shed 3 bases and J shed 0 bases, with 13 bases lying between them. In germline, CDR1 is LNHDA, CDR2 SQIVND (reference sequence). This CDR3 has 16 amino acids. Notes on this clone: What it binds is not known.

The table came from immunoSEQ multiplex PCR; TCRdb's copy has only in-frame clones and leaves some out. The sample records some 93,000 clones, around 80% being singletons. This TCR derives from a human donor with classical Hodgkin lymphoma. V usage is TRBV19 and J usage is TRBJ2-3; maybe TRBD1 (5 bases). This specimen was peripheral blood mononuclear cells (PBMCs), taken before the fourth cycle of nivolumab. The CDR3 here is CASSIGSGWSTDTQYF. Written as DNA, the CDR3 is TGTGCCAGTAGTATCGGGTCAGGGTGGAGCACAGATACGCAGTATTTT.